These T cell receptor beta chains were read from a single sample in a study of blood T cell repertoires in COVID-19. Data came from immunoSEQ multiplex PCR; TCRdb stores just in-frame clones and leaves some out. This sample has about 170,000 clones, with more than 65% found just once. Sequenced sample: peripheral blood. Receptor source: a man between 65 and 85 years old with active or convalescent COVID-19. The CDR3 runs from the conserved cysteine through the conserved F or W. Each record gives: V gene, D gene, J gene, clone size, CDR3 protein, CDR3 DNA. A D gene is named only where the DNA matches it firmly. Not every row has a clone size; where given, it reads once, few, many or a size class.

V gene: TRBV3-1/TRBV3-2
D gene: TRBD2
J gene: TRBJ2-2
clone size: .
CDR3 protein: CASSQPGLAGNTGELFF
CDR3 DNA: TGTGCCAGCAGCCAACCGGGACTAGCGGGAAACACCGGGGAGCTGTTTTTT

V gene: TRBV5-1
D gene: .
J gene: TRBJ2-5
clone size: .
CDR3 protein: CASSLGGPGETQYF
CDR3 DNA: TGCGCCAGCAGCTTGGGGGGGCCGGGAGAGACCCAGTACTTC

V gene: TRBV14
D gene: .
J gene: TRBJ1-4
clone size: .
CDR3 protein: CASSQAYPYEKLFF
CDR3 DNA: TGTGCCAGCAGCCAAGCCTATCCGTATGAAAAACTGTTTTTT

V gene: TRBV14
D gene: .
J gene: TRBJ1-2
clone size: .
CDR3 protein: CASSQAGGAYGYTF
CDR3 DNA: TGTGCCAGCAGCCAAGCCGGCGGAGCCTATGGCTACACCTTC

V gene: TRBV7-2
D gene: TRBD1
J gene: TRBJ1-2
clone size: .
CDR3 protein: CASSADRGDNYGYTF
CDR3 DNA: TGTGCCAGCAGCGCCGACAGGGGGGATAACTATGGCTACACCTTC

V gene: TRBV25-1
D gene: .
J gene: TRBJ1-2
clone size: .
CDR3 protein: CASSELKGFYLGYTF
CDR3 DNA: TGTGCCAGCAGTGAATTGAAGGGGTTTTATTTGGGCTACACCTTC

V gene: TRBV5-4
D gene: .
J gene: TRBJ2-1
clone size: .
CDR3 protein: CASSLQSEGHFF
CDR3 DNA: TGTGCCAGCAGCTTGCAATCGGAGGGCCATTTCTTC

V gene: TRBV12-3/TRBV12-4
D gene: .
J gene: TRBJ1-5
clone size: once
CDR3 protein: CASSRQGSQPQHF
CDR3 DNA: TGTGCCAGCAGTCGTCAGGGGAGTCAGCCCCAGCATTTT

V gene: TRBV29-1
D gene: TRBD1
J gene: TRBJ1-2
clone size: .
CDR3 protein: CSVKPRDRDYGYTF
CDR3 DNA: TGCAGCGTTAAACCCCGGGACAGGGACTATGGCTACACCTTC

V gene: TRBV27
D gene: .
J gene: TRBJ1-5
clone size: once
CDR3 protein: CASSLSQGYNQPQHF
CDR3 DNA: TGTGCCAGCAGTTTATCCCAGGGCTATAATCAGCCCCAGCATTTT

V gene: TRBV27
D gene: .
J gene: TRBJ1-2
clone size: .
CDR3 protein: CASSSPGQRFGYTF
CDR3 DNA: TGTGCCAGCAGCTCCCCCGGACAGCGATTTGGCTACACCTTC

V gene: TRBV27
D gene: .
J gene: TRBJ1-4
clone size: .
CDR3 protein: CASSRGPNEKLFF
CDR3 DNA: TGTGCCAGCAGCAGGGGCCCTAATGAAAAACTGTTTTTT

V gene: TRBV19
D gene: .
J gene: TRBJ2-3
clone size: .
CDR3 protein: CASKPGEMFTDTQYF
CDR3 DNA: TGTGCCAGTAAGCCGGGGGAGATGTTCACAGATACGCAGTATTTT

V gene: TRBV11-2
D gene: TRBD1
J gene: TRBJ2-1
clone size: .
CDR3 protein: CASSTDRDNEQFF
CDR3 DNA: TGTGCCAGCAGCACCGACAGGGACAATGAGCAGTTCTTC

V gene: TRBV9
D gene: .
J gene: TRBJ2-5
clone size: .
CDR3 protein: CASSTRGQETQYF
CDR3 DNA: TGTGCCAGCAGCACCCGGGGCCAAGAGACCCAGTACTTC

V gene: TRBV7-9
D gene: .
J gene: TRBJ2-1
clone size: .
CDR3 protein: CASSGRDRVYNEQFF
CDR3 DNA: TGTGCCAGCAGCGGGCGGGACAGAGTATACAATGAGCAGTTCTTC

V gene: TRBV6-1
D gene: .
J gene: TRBJ1-1
clone size: .
CDR3 protein: CASNPLAWNTEAFF
CDR3 DNA: TGTGCCAGCAACCCGTTGGCCTGGAACACTGAAGCTTTCTTT

V gene: TRBV7-2
D gene: .
J gene: TRBJ2-1
clone size: .
CDR3 protein: CASSLAGTVPLIF
CDR3 DNA: TGTGCCAGCAGCTTAGCGGGCACTGTACCCCTTATCTTC

V gene: TRBV11-2
D gene: TRBD2
J gene: TRBJ2-7
clone size: .
CDR3 protein: CASSLDRPGTSGEQYF
CDR3 DNA: TGTGCCAGCAGCTTAGACCGACCCGGGACTAGCGGTGAGCAGTACTTC

V gene: TRBV30
D gene: TRBD1
J gene: TRBJ1-2
clone size: .
CDR3 protein: CAGQQGSGGYTF
CDR3 DNA: TGTGCCGGGCAACAGGGGAGTGGTGGCTACACCTTC

V gene: TRBV29-1
D gene: TRBD2
J gene: TRBJ2-1
clone size: once
CDR3 protein: CSVSGLAGGISSYNEQFF
CDR3 DNA: TGCAGCGTCTCAGGCCTAGCGGGAGGGATTAGCTCCTACAATGAGCAGTTCTTC

V gene: TRBV27
D gene: .
J gene: TRBJ1-4
clone size: once
CDR3 protein: CASSLSWAGYEKLFF
CDR3 DNA: TGTGCCAGCAGTTTATCGTGGGCGGGGTATGAAAAACTGTTTTTT

V gene: TRBV5-1
D gene: .
J gene: TRBJ2-3
clone size: .
CDR3 protein: CASSFGVRQYF
CDR3 DNA: TGCGCCAGCAGCTTCGGGGTACGGCAGTATTTT

V gene: TRBV12-5
D gene: .
J gene: TRBJ2-2
clone size: few
CDR3 protein: CASSGPLNTGELFF
CDR3 DNA: TGTGCTAGTAGCGGACCCCTTAACACCGGGGAGCTGTTTTTT

V gene: TRBV30
D gene: .
J gene: TRBJ1-5
clone size: few
CDR3 protein: CAWGTGSNQPQHF
CDR3 DNA: TGTGCCTGGGGCACAGGTAGCAATCAGCCCCAGCATTTT

V gene: TRBV12-3/TRBV12-4
D gene: .
J gene: TRBJ2-2
clone size: .
CDR3 protein: CASSFGGHGELFF
CDR3 DNA: TGTGCCAGCAGTTTCGGAGGGCACGGGGAGCTGTTTTTT

V gene: TRBV29-1
D gene: .
J gene: TRBJ1-1
clone size: .
CDR3 protein: CSGQMPLVYTEAFF
CDR3 DNA: TGCAGCGGTCAAATGCCTCTAGTGTACACTGAAGCTTTCTTT